This is a list of T cell receptor beta chains from one sample in a study of blood T cell repertoires in COVID-19. Libraries were prepared by immunoSEQ multiplex PCR; TCRdb keeps only in-frame clonotypes and omits some of them. The repertoire holds around 130,000 clones, 75% to 85% seen once, with roughly an eighth in the top ten. Material for sequencing was peripheral blood. Source of these receptors: a human donor in a cohort sampled during active COVID-19. CDR3s include the opening cysteine and the closing phenylalanine or tryptophan. A D gene is named only where the DNA matches it firmly. A clone size is listed for some rows: how often the clone was seen (once, few, many), or a class if it is expanded.

j_call clone_size d_call v_call cdr3_nt cdr3_aa
TRBJ2-5 NA NA TRBV11-2 TGTGCCAGCAGCTTACGCTCCCCGGGGGGCGGGGAGACCCAGTACTTC CASSLRSPGGGETQYF
TRBJ2-5 NA TRBD1 TRBV19 TGTGCCAGTAGAAGGACAGGGGGAGTCGGCCAAGAGACCCAGTACTTC CASRRTGGVGQETQYF
TRBJ2-7 NA NA TRBV7-6 TGTGCCAGCAGCTTTGCCCAGGGGTCTGGGTACGAGCAGTACTTC CASSFAQGSGYEQYF
TRBJ2-5 NA TRBD1 TRBV28 TGTGCCAGCAGTTCGATGGGACAGGGGGCAGGGGAGACCCAGTACTTC CASSSMGQGAGETQYF
TRBJ2-3 NA NA TRBV4-1 TGCGCCAGCAGCCAAGAGCGAATAGCCCCAGATACGCAGTATTTT CASSQERIAPDTQYF
TRBJ2-2 NA NA TRBV5-4 TGTGCCAGCAGTCCCCCGTTAGCTGGCACCGGGGAGCTGTTTTTT CASSPPLAGTGELFF
TRBJ2-1 NA TRBD2 TRBV5-8 TGTGCCAGCAGCCCGACTGGCGGGGGCGGGAGGAATGAGCAGTTCTTC CASSPTGGGGRNEQFF
TRBJ2-7 NA NA TRBV6-5 TGTGCCAGCAGTTACCCCGGCGGGTACGACGAGCAGTACTTC CASSYPGGYDEQYF
TRBJ1-6 once NA TRBV27 TGTGCCAGCAGGACATACCTTAGGAATTCACCCCTCCACTTT CASRTYLRNSPLHF
TRBJ2-1 NA NA TRBV5-4 TGTGCCAGCAGCTTGAGGCAGGGGATGAATGAGCAGTTCTTC CASSLRQGMNEQFF
TRBJ1-1 NA NA TRBV3-1/TRBV3-2 TGTGCCAGCAGCCTATCCGACTACACTGAAGCTTTCTTT CASSLSDYTEAFF
TRBJ1-1 NA NA TRBV29-1 TGCAGCGTTGCCACAGGGAACACTGAAGCTTTCTTT CSVATGNTEAFF
TRBJ1-6 NA NA TRBV11-2 TGTGCCAGCAAAAAGGACGGACAGAGCTCCTATAATTCACCCCTCCACTTT CASKKDGQSSYNSPLHF
TRBJ2-7 NA NA TRBV27 TGTGCCAGCAGTTTAGGCTCAGGGGTTTTGTACGAGCAGTACTTC CASSLGSGVLYEQYF
TRBJ2-7 NA NA TRBV6-1 TGTGCCAGCAGTGACGGTACAGTCCTGTCCTACGAGCAGTACTTC CASSDGTVLSYEQYF
TRBJ2-7 once NA TRBV18 TGTGCCAGCTCACCAATTGTCGAGGGCGAGCAGTACTTC CASSPIVEGEQYF
TRBJ2-3 NA NA TRBV19 TGTGCCAGTAGTATCCAGGGGGGCCCAGATACGCAGTATTTT CASSIQGGPDTQYF
TRBJ2-5 NA TRBD2 TRBV4-1 TGCGCCAGCAGCCAAGAGACTAGCGGCGGGTCCTCAAAAGCCCAGTACTTC CASSQETSGGSSKAQYF
TRBJ2-7 NA TRBD1 TRBV18 TGTGCCAGCTCACCACCGGGACAGGCTTCAGAGCAGTACTTC CASSPPGQASEQYF
TRBJ1-1 NA TRBD1 TRBV5-1 TGCGCCAGCAGCTCACAGGGGGCGCCCCTTTCGAACACTGAAGCTTTCTTT CASSSQGAPLSNTEAFF
TRBJ2-1 once NA TRBV28 TGTGCCAGCACTGAGGGCAATGAGCAGTTCTTC CASTEGNEQFF
TRBJ2-5 NA TRBD2 TRBV4-1 TGCGCCAGCAGCCGTGGGACTAGAGAGACCCAGTACTTC CASSRGTRETQYF
TRBJ1-1 once TRBD1 TRBV18 TGTGCCAGCTCACGTCCCCCCGGGGGACAGGGGTCGAACACTGAAGCTTTCTTT CASSRPPGGQGSNTEAFF
TRBJ1-5 NA NA TRBV3-1/TRBV3-2 TGTGCCAGCAGCCAAAAAGGAGGACAGCCCCAGCATTTT CASSQKGGQPQHF
TRBJ1-3 NA TRBD1 TRBV7-8 TGTGCCAGCAGCTCCGGGACAGGGTATCTCGGAAACACCATATATTTT CASSSGTGYLGNTIYF
TRBJ2-1 NA NA TRBV24-1 TGTGCCACCAGTGGACAGCTGACCTACAATGAGCAGTTCTTC CATSGQLTYNEQFF
TRBJ2-7 NA NA TRBV15 TGTGCCACCAGCAGAGAGGGGCAGACCGAGCAGTACTTC CATSREGQTEQYF
TRBJ1-1 once NA TRBV5-1 TGCGCCAGCAGCTTGAATGAGGTGGGCACTGAAGCTTTCTTT CASSLNEVGTEAFF